This record looks at one T cell receptor (beta chain) sequence and its context. Its antigen is unknown. No much larger clone is present one base from it, and per-base qualities are unavailable. Synthetic TCR analog templates were spiked into each PCR so that absolute template abundance could be estimated from read counts. Using the immunoSEQ assay, TCRbeta CDR3 regions were amplified from genomic DNA with bias-controlled V and J gene primers. Sequencing of rearranged TCRbeta segments was done at approximately 20X coverage. The study's own analysis went as follows. Sequencing errors were corrected by clustering, and CDR3s were annotated against IMGT so that V, D and J genes could be assigned. Downstream analyses used only productive TCRbeta rearrangements and left out out-of-frame or stop-codon sequences. Clonality was computed as one minus Shannon entropy normalized by the log of the number of unique productive sequences. Fisher's exact test with Benjamini-Hochberg correction, at a threshold of adjusted p below 0.01, was used to find clones that differed between time points or between blood and tumor. TCRdb took over this immuneACCESS table, retaining in-frame rearrangements with V and J assigned. Such tables are incomplete; in checked studies, under half of the missing clones stem from an unresolved V gene, and the remainder is unexplained. The V and J calls and clone size were taken over from that table, and D and trimming were inferred from the DNA. This sample lists 55,000 to 85,000 clones; 85% to 90% were detected once. The ten largest clones add up to less than 3.5% of the sample.

The data belong to a study of PD-L1 blockade in urothelial cancer (TCRdb year 2017). Background on the whole study: All patients started therapy in the mid-2010s and received atezolizumab 1,200 mg intravenously every 3 weeks. Twenty-five of 29 patients were identified as males with urothelial cancer of bladder origin, and a prior smoking history was reported by 18 of 29 patients. Patients had an ECOG performance status of 0 or 1 and had received between 0 and 3 prior chemotherapy regimens. Blood samples were analyzed at 3 weeks after treatment start (second dose) and at 6 weeks after treatment start. Blood samples yielded a median of around 150,000 T cells and tens of thousands of unique TCRs, with median clonality 0.080. Somatic, immune and clinical correlates of response to PD-L1 blockade with atezolizumab in urothelial cancer were the focus of an exploratory multi-omic analysis. Pretreatment tumor samples and matched peripheral blood, collected serially before and after atezolizumab treatment, underwent TCR sequencing. Durable clinical benefit meant progression-free survival longer than 6 months, and TCR features were also tested against progression-free and overall survival. Whole exome sequencing and RNA sequencing of pretreatment tumors were performed alongside TCR sequencing in the same patients. Durable clinical benefit was achieved by nine patients and was not achieved by 20 patients. Pretreatment blood TCR-seq was available for about 30 patients, at least one posttreatment blood collection was obtained for some 24 patients, and tumor TCR-seq was available for some 24 patients. What the study reported, not specific to this receptor: Because of the small sample size (n ≈ 27) and the many exploratory analyses performed, the results are intended to be regarded as hypothesis-generating. At 3 weeks after the start of treatment, tumor-associated TCR clones in peripheral blood had expanded more in patients with durable benefit (n of about 21, p = 0.022). Improved progression-free and overall survival was associated with having pretreatment peripheral blood TCR clonality below the median.

Via the germline V gene, CDR1 is MDHEN and CDR2 SYDVKM. At the junction V is shortened by 5 bases and J by 2 bases, with 12 bases in between. The CDR3 contains 15 residues, cysteine and phenylalanine counted. The only DNA kept is the CDR3, 45 bases in frame from the first base. The cohort included 25 to 30 patients with locally advanced or metastatic urothelial carcinoma who were treated at Memorial Sloan Kettering on a trial protocol. Peripheral blood mononuclear cells were collected pretreatment and during treatment, with between 1 and 8 total time points obtained per patient. The Qiagen DNeasy Blood extraction kit was used to purify genomic DNA from total PBMCs and tumor samples. Collected pretreatment and during treatment, PBMCs were isolated and stored as previously described.

The TCR sequence derives from a man aged 55 to 70 with urothelial cancer. The sample in question was PBMCs, obtained around atezolizumab (anti-PD-L1) treatment. This receptor chain uses TRBV28 and TRBJ1-4, with a tentative D gene TRBD1 over 6 matching bases. The DNA is as follows: TGTGCCAGCAGTCCCCAGGGGTGGACTAATGAAAAACTGTTTTTT. It specifies CASSPQGWTNEKLFF.